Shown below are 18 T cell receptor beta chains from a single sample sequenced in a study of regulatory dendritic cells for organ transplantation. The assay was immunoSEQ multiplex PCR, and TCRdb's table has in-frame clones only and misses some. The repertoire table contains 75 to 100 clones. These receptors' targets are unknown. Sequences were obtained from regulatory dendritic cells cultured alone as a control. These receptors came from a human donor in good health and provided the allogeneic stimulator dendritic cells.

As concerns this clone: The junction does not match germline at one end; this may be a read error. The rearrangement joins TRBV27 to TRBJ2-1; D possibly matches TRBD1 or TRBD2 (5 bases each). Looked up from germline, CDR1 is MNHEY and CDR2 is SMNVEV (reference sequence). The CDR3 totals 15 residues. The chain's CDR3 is CASGLTRGPYNEQFF. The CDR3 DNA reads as TGTGCCAGCGGTTTAACTAGGGGCCCTTACAATGAGCAGTTCTTC.

As DNA, the CDR3 is TGTGCCACCAGCGCCGCTAGACTAGCGGGAGGGCTTCGGACCAAAAACATTCAGTACTTC. It encodes CATSAARLAGGLRTKNIQYF. V is TRBV15 and J is TRBJ2-4; TRBD2 matches at 14 bases. This CDR3 contains 20 residues. V dropped 5 bases and J dropped 2; count of bases not matched to a gene: 14. In germline, CDR1 is LNHNV, CDR2 YYDKDF (reference sequence).

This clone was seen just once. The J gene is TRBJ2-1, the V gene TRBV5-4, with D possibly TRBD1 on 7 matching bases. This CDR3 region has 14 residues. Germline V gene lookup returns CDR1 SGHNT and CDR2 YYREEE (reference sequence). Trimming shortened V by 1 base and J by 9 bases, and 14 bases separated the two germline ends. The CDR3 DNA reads TGTGCCAGCAGCTTGTCAGGGGGGAGGCGTGAGCAGTTCTTC. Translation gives CASSLSGGRREQFF.

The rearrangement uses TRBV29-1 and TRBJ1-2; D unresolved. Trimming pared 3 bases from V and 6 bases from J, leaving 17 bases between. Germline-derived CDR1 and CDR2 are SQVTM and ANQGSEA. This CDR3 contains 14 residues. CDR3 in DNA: TGCAGCGTTGACTTCCCGGGCAGCCGTCATGGCTACACCTTC. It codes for CSVDFPGSRHGYTF.

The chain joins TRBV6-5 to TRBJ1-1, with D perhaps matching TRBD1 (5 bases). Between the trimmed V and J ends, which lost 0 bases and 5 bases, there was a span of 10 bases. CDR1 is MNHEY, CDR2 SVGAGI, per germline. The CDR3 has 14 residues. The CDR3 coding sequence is TGTGCCAGCAGTTACTCGGAGGGGTGGACTGAAGCTTTCTTT. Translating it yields CASSYSEGWTEAFF.

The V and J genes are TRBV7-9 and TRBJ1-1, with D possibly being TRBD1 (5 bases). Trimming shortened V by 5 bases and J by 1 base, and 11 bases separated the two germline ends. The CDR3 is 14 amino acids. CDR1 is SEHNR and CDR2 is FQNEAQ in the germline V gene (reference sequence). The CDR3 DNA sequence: TGTGCCAGCAGCCCGCAGGGATGGAACACTGAAGCTTTCTTT. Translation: CASSPQGWNTEAFF.

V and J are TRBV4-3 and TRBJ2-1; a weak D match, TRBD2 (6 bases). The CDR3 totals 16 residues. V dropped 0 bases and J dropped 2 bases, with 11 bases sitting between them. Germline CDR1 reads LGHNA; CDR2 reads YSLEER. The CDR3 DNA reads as TGCGCCAGCAGCCAAGAAACGGGAGCGGCCTACAATGAGCAGTTCTTC. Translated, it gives CASSQETGAAYNEQFF.

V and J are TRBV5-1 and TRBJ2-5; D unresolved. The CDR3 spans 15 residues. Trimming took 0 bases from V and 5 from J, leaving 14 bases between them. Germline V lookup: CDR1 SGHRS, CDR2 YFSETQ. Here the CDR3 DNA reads TGCGCCAGCAGCTTGGATGTTGGGCAAGGGGAGACCCAGTACTTC. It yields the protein CASSLDVGQGETQYF.

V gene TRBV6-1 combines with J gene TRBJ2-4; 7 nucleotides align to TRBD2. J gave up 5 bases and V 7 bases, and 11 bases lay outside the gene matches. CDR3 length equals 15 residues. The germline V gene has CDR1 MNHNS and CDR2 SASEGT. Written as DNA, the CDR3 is TGTGCCAGCAATCCGGGAGGATCGGGGGAAAACATTCAGTACTTC. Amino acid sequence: CASNPGGSGENIQYF.

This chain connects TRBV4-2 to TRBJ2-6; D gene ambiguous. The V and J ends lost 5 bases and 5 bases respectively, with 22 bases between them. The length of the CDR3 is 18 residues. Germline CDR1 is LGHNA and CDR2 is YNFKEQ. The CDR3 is CASSSSSKVQSRANVLTF. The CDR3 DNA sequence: TGTGCCAGCAGCTCAAGCTCAAAGGTACAAAGTCGGGCCAACGTCCTGACTTTC.

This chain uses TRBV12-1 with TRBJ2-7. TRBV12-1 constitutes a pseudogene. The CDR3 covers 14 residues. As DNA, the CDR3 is TGTGCCAGCAGCCGAGTGGGGGTCTCCTACGAGCAGTACTTC. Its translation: CASSRVGVSYEQYF.

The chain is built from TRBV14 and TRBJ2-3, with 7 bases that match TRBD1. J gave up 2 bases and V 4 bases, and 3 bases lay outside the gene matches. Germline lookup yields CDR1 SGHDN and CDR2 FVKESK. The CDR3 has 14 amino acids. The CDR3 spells CASSPTGTTDTQYF. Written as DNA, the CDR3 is TGTGCCAGCAGCCCGACAGGGACCACAGATACGCAGTATTTT.

CDR3: CASSFLAGGAKNIQYF. Written as DNA, the CDR3 is TGTGCCAGCAGTTTCCTAGCGGGAGGAGCCAAAAACATTCAGTACTTC. The chain combines TRBV28 with TRBJ2-4; 11 positions match TRBD2. Germline CDR1 and CDR2: MDHEN and SYDVKM. The ends lost 3 bases at V and 0 bases at J; junction bases unmatched: 1. The CDR3 runs to 16 residues.

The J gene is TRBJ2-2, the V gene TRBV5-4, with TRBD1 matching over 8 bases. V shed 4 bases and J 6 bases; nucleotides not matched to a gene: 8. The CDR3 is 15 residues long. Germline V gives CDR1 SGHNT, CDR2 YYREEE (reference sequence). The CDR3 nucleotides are TGTGCCAGCAGCACGACAGGGGATTTCGCCGGGGAGCTGTTTTTT. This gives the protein CASSTTGDFAGELFF.

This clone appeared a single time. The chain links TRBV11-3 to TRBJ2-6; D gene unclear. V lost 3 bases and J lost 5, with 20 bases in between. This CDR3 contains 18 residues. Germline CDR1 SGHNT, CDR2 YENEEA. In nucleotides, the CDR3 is TGTGCCAGCAGCTTCGCATCATCTCGACAAAGTCGGGCCAACGTCCTGACTTTC. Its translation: CASSFASSRQSRANVLTF. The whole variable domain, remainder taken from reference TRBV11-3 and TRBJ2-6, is EAGVVQSPRYKIIEKKQPVAFWCNPISGHNTLYWYLQNLGQGPELLIRYENEEAVDDSQLPKDRFSAERLKGVDSTLKIQPAELGDSAVYLCASSFASSRQSRANVLTFGAGSRLTVL.

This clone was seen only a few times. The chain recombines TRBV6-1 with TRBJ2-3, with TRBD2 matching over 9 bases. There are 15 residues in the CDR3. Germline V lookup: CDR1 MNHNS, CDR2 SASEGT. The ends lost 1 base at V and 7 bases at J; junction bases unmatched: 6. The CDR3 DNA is TGTGCCAGCAGTGAAGGCTCTAGCGGGGTAAATACGCAGTATTTT. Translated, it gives CASSEGSSGVNTQYF.

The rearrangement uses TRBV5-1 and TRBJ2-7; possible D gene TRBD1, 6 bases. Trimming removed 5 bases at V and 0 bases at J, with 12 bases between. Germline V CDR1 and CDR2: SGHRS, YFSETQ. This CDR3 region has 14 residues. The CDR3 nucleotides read TGCGCCAGCAGGGAACAGGGATCCTCCTACGAGCAGTACTTC. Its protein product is CASREQGSSYEQYF.

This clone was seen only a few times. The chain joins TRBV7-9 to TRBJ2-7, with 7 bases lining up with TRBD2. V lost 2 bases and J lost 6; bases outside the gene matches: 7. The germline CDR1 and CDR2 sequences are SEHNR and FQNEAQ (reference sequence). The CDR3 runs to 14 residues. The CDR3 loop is CASSLRREKPEQYF. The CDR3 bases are TGTGCCAGCAGCTTACGGCGGGAGAAACCCGAGCAGTACTTC.